Here is one T cell receptor beta chain with its context. This clone showed up just once. The antigen this receptor binds is unknown. Per-nucleotide qualities are absent, and no much larger clonotype sits a single base away. The sample comes from a study of Ad26.COV2.S vaccination and SARS-CoV-2 variants (dated by TCRdb to the early 2020s). Background for the entire study: Vaccine-arm donors were drawn from COV1001, a multicentre, randomized, double-blind, placebo-controlled phase I-IIa trial of Ad26.COV2.S in healthy adults. Participants in the trial were split at random into five groups of five each, receiving low-dose or high-dose Ad26.COV2.S once or twice, or else placebo on both occasions. TCRbeta repertoire sequencing served as the tool for gauging how specific and how broad the SARS-CoV-2-reactive T cell receptors were following Ad26.COV2.S vaccination. The TCR-sequenced set comprised about 30 samples: some 19 Ad26.COV2.S vaccine recipients, 5 placebo recipients and 8 SARS-CoV-2 convalescent individuals. Investigators did not know the trial group allocation while performing experiments and assessing outcomes. Ad26.COV2.S was administered intramuscularly at 5 x 10^10 or 1 x 10^11 viral particles, either as a single shot or as two shots given 56 days apart. Paper-wide results and their limitations: Vaccine and placebo recipients had comparable non-spike TCR breadth, which fits with the vaccine containing only spike. Comparing responses between vaccine doses or regimens was not something the study was powered to do. Spike-specific TCR breadth was higher in Ad26.COV2.S recipients than in placebo recipients (P = 0.0014). After vaccination, substantial breadth of spike-specific CD8+ and CD4+ T cell responses was reported. The authors noted that total T cell responses may have been underestimated by the TCR breadth and depth analyses.

The germline V gene (reference sequence) yields SGHNT for CDR1 and YYREEE for CDR2. The CDR3 sequence holds 15 residues, the cysteine and phenylalanine included. Only the CDR3 DNA is retained, 45 bases long and in frame from the first base. Deletion took 4 bases off V and 4 bases off J, with a span of 17 bases between the germline ends. The treatment or condition label, as the study defines it: some 19 received Ad26.COV2.S at low or high dose, single or two shots; roughly five received placebo; per-sample allocation not given. Repertoires of vaccine and placebo recipients were sequenced from samples collected on day 63 after the first injection. In Cohort 1b, about 27 adults aged 18-55 years were enrolled at a single site in Boston, USA, between 29 July and 7 August 2020. Ad26.COV2.S was a replication-incompetent adenovirus type 26 vector expressing a prefusion-stabilized SARS-CoV-2 spike protein from the original Wuhan strain.

The immunoSEQ Assay was used to sequence TCRbeta CDR3 regions. After extraction, genomic DNA underwent amplification by bias-controlled multiplex PCR, followed by high-throughput sequencing. As for the authors' bioinformatics: To quantify the absolute abundance of every unique TCRbeta CDR3 region, sequences were collapsed and filtered. T cell fraction was estimated by normalization of TCRbeta template counts to usable DNA, with usable DNA being measured through amplification of reference genes present in all nucleated cells. Repertoire TCRs were annotated as SARS-CoV-2-specific by exact matching of V gene, CDR3 amino acid sequence and J gene to a known reactive TCR set. The reference SARS-CoV-2 TCR set was derived from MIRA and filtered for enrichment in COVID-19-positive ImmuneCODE repertoires, a step that removed public or cross-reactive TCRs. Using the MIRA antigens, annotated TCRs were further analysed by specific ORF or by position within an ORF. Depth was the summed frequency of annotated unique rearrangements, while breadth was defined as annotated unique rearrangements over total unique productive rearrangements. Group comparisons of TCR breadth used two-sided Wilcoxon rank-sum tests. TCRdb's version of the immuneACCESS table is confined to in-frame rearrangements and falls short of the full clone set. An unresolved V gene accounts for under half of the shortfall where checked; the remainder is of unknown origin. From that table come the V and J calls and clone size; the DNA was used to work out D and trimming. This sample is represented by over 400,000 clones; nearly 90% of them were singletons. Just over 2.5% of the sample rests with the top ten.

The sequences come from peripheral blood, collected in a trial of Ad26.COV2.S vaccine versus placebo. The receptor was derived from a person aged 18-60 years who received the Ad26.COV2.S COVID-19 vaccine or a placebo. The rearranged segments are TRBV5-4 and TRBJ1-2, and perhaps TRBD1 as D gene, on 5 matching bases. The CDR3 loop reads CASSGGDNGIYGYTF. Here is the DNA: TGTGCCAGCAGCGGAGGGGATAACGGAATCTATGGCTACACCTTC.